These 11 T cell receptor beta chains were all obtained from the same sample, sequenced in a study of shared clonotypes between healthy human individuals. Profiled with immunoSEQ multiplex PCR; TCRdb holds only in-frame clones, not every one. The sample consists of some 800,000 clones, 92% of them appearing once. Naive-designated CD8 cells lacked CD45RO, were positively enriched for CCR7, and omitted terminally differentiated effector memory CD45RA+ cells. Source material: naive CD8+ T cells sorted from blood. The receptor source for this set is a man between 25 and 39 years old in good health.

The V and J genes are TRBV4-3 and TRBJ2-1; 11 nucleotides line up with TRBD2. V gave up 3 bases and J gave up 7 bases; unmatched junction bases: 8. The CDR3 has 16 amino acids. Looked up from germline, CDR1 is LGHNA and CDR2 is YSLEER. The CDR3 spells CASSHGTSGLTNEQFF. DNA of the CDR3: TGCGCCAGCAGCCATGGGACTAGCGGTCTCACTAATGAGCAGTTCTTC.

The table lists this clone with a count of one. This chain connects TRBV27 to TRBJ2-3; the D gene is possibly TRBD2 (5 bases). The CDR3 covers 14 residues. Trimming took off 3 bases at V and 4 bases at J, with 11 bases between the two ends. Germline assignment: CDR1 MNHEY and CDR2 SMNVEV (reference sequence). The CDR3 DNA sequence: TGTGCCAGCAGTTTCAGGCCTAGCCCAGATACGCAGTATTTT. Its protein is CASSFRPSPDTQYF.

The chain is built from TRBV15 and TRBJ2-7; no reliable D call. The CDR3 loop spans 16 amino acids. Germline V gives CDR1 LNHNV, CDR2 YYDKDF (reference sequence). Trimming took off 0 bases at V and 2 bases at J, with 14 bases between the two ends. The CDR3 bases are TGTGCCACCAGCAGAGATGAGGTAGCTCCGACCTACGAGCAGTACTTC. As protein: CATSRDEVAPTYEQYF. Looking up the rest from reference TRBV15 and TRBJ2-7 gives the full variable domain: DAMVIQNPRYQVTQFGKPVTLSCSQTLNHNVMYWYQQKSSQAPKLLFHYYDKDFNNEADTPDNFQSRRPNTSFCFLDIRSPGLGDTAMYLCATSRDEVAPTYEQYFGPGTRLTVT.

The chain is built from TRBV7-6 and TRBJ2-1; 10 bases fit TRBD2. This CDR3 is 22 amino acids long. Germline lookup yields CDR1 SGHVS and CDR2 FNYEAQ. The trim removed 1 base at V and 1 base at J, leaving 19 bases unmatched. The CDR3 loop is CASSLVGWLAGDRDTSYNEQFF. The CDR3 DNA reads as TGTGCCAGCAGCTTAGTGGGTTGGCTAGCGGGGGACCGAGACACATCCTACAATGAGCAGTTCTTC.

The J gene is TRBJ2-3, the V gene TRBV7-9, with 9 bases matching TRBD2. V shed 3 bases and J 2 bases; nucleotides not matched to a gene: 6. The CDR3 sequence is 16 residues long. Germline V gives CDR1 SEHNR, CDR2 FQNEAQ (reference sequence). CDR3 DNA sequence: TGTGCCAGCAGCTTCGGGCTAGCGGGAATCACAGATACGCAGTATTTT. Translation gives CASSFGLAGITDTQYF.

The chain joins TRBV27 to TRBJ2-7; the match to TRBD1 covers 9 bases. V dropped 7 bases and J dropped 3; count of bases not matched to a gene: 10. The CDR3 length is 15 residues. Germline V lookup: CDR1 MNHEY, CDR2 SMNVEV (reference sequence). CDR3 coding DNA: TGTGCCAGCACCTATAAAGGGACAGGGTACTACGAGCAGTACTTC. Translation: CASTYKGTGYYEQYF.

This clone was picked up one time. V and J are TRBV6-1 and TRBJ2-7, with D possibly TRBD2 on 7 matching bases. The V end lost 10 bases, the J end lost 2 bases, and 15 bases lay between the germline ends. The germline CDR1 and CDR2 sequences are MNHNS and SASEGT. This CDR3 is built from 13 residues. As DNA, the CDR3 is TGTGCCACCCGTGGGGGGGGCCCCTACGAGCAGTACTTC. Amino acid sequence: CATRGGGPYEQYF.

This rearrangement joins TRBV28 to TRBJ2-1; D not certain. Germline V gene sequence: CDR1 MDHEN, CDR2 SYDVKM. The CDR3 is made up of 19 amino acids. V lost 2 bases and J 0 bases, leaving 20 bases between the germline ends. The CDR3 region is CASSLTVGPSPSSYNEQFF. In DNA form, the CDR3 reads TGTGCCAGCAGTTTAACGGTCGGACCGTCCCCGAGCTCCTACAATGAGCAGTTCTTC.

The genes are TRBV10-3 and TRBJ2-1; a weak D match, TRBD1 (5 bases). This CDR3 is built from 14 residues. The germline V gene has CDR1 ENHRY and CDR2 SYGVKD. Trimming took 2 bases from V and 2 from J, leaving 7 bases between them. The CDR3 reads CAISEAGPYNEQFF. In nucleotides, the CDR3 is TGTGCCATCAGTGAGGCAGGGCCCTACAATGAGCAGTTCTTC.

This chain uses TRBV29-1 with TRBJ2-7; 13 bases line up with TRBD2. Per the germline V gene, CDR1 is SQVTM and CDR2 is ANQGSEA. CDR3 length: 13 amino acids. Trimming cost V 8 bases and J 7 bases; bases outside gene matches: 8. For the CDR3, the DNA is TGCAGCTTTCGACTAGCGGGAGGATTAGAGCAGTACTTC. Protein product: CSFRLAGGLEQYF.

This chain connects TRBV27 to TRBJ2-1; 7 bases are a match to TRBD1. This CDR3 contains 15 residues. Germline lookup yields CDR1 MNHEY and CDR2 SMNVEV (reference sequence). After removal of 4 bases from V and 4 bases from J, the junction contained 7 bases not matched to a gene. The CDR3 region is CASSSGTAGYNEQFF. CDR3 nucleotides: TGTGCCAGCAGTTCGGGGACAGCAGGATACAATGAGCAGTTCTTC.